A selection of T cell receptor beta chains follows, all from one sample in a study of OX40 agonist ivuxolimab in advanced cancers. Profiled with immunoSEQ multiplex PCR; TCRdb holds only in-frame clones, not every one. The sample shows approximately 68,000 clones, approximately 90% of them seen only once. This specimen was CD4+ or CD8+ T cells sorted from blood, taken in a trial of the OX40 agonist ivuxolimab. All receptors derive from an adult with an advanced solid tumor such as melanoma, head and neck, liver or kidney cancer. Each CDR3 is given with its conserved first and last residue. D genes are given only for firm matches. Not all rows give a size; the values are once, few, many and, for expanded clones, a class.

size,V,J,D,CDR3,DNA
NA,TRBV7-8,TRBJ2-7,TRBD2,CASSLPASGVTYEQYF,TGTGCCAGCAGCTTGCCGGCTAGCGGAGTTACCTACGAGCAGTACTTC
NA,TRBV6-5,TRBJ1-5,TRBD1,CASSYSTGTDQPQHF,TGTGCCAGCAGTTACTCGACAGGGACGGATCAGCCCCAGCATTTT
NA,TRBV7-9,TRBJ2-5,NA,CASSFGQRTQETQYF,TGTGCCAGCAGCTTCGGACAGCGGACCCAAGAGACCCAGTACTTC
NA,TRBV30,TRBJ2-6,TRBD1,CAWTGTGSGANVLTF,TGTGCCTGGACCGGGACAGGGTCTGGGGCCAACGTCCTGACTTTC
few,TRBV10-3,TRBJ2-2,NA,CAIEDNTGELFF,TGTGCCATCGAGGATAACACCGGGGAGCTGTTTTTT
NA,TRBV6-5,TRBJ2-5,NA,CASSPDRTETQYF,TGTGCCAGCAGTCCTGACAGGACAGAGACCCAGTACTTC
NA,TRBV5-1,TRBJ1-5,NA,CASSLGSNQPQHF,TGCGCCAGCAGCTTAGGGAGCAATCAGCCCCAGCATTTT
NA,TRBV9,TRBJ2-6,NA,CASSVQSGANVLTF,TGTGCCAGCAGCGTTCAATCTGGGGCCAACGTCCTGACTTTC
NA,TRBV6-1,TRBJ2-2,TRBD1,CASRKGQGNTGELFF,TGTGCCAGCAGGAAAGGACAGGGAAACACCGGGGAGCTGTTTTTT
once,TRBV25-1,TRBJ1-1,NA,CASESGGYAEAFF,TGTGCCAGCGAGAGTGGGGGGTACGCTGAAGCTTTCTTT
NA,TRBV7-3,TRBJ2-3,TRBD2,CASSSGEAGSNPDTQYF,TGTGCCAGCAGCTCGGGGGAAGCGGGGTCCAACCCGGATACGCAGTATTTT
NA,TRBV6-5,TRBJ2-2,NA,CASSYIGGNTGELFF,TGTGCCAGCAGTTACATCGGGGGGAACACCGGGGAGCTGTTTTTT
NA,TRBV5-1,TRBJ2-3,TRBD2,CASSRTSDTDTQYF,TGCGCCAGCAGCCGGACTAGCGACACAGATACGCAGTATTTT
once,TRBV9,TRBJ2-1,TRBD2,CASSATSGPHNEQFF,TGTGCCAGCAGCGCCACTAGCGGGCCCCACAATGAGCAGTTCTTC
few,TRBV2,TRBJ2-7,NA,CASSGSIGPEQQYF,TGTGCCAGCAGTGGCTCGATCGGGCCCGAACAGCAGTACTTC
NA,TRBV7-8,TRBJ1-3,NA,CASSIDLGRSGNTIYF,TGTGCCAGCAGCATCGACTTGGGGCGCTCTGGAAACACCATATATTTT
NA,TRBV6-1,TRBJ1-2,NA,CASSEVANYGYTF,TGTGCCAGCAGTGAAGTTGCTAACTATGGCTACACCTTC
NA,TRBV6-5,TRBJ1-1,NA,CASRPQGTNTEAFF,TGTGCCAGCAGACCGCAGGGAACGAACACTGAAGCTTTCTTT
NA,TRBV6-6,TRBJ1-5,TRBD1,CASRRTGQSNQPQHF,TGTGCCAGCAGACGGACAGGGCAGAGCAATCAGCCCCAGCATTTT
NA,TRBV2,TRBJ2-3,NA,CASAVGGSTDTQYF,TGTGCCAGTGCCGTTGGGGGGAGCACAGATACGCAGTATTTT
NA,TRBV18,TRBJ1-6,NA,CASSPQWGARSPLHF,TGTGCCAGCTCACCACAATGGGGGGCCAGGTCACCCCTCCACTTT
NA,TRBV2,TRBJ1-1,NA,CASSDNRRAFF,TGTGCCAGCAGTGACAACCGTCGGGCTTTCTTT
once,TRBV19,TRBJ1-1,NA,CASSLLAVAQGMNTEAFF,TGTGCCAGTAGTTTGTTAGCGGTTGCGCAGGGGATGAACACTGAAGCTTTCTTT
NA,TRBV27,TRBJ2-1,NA,CASSSGTRDEQFF,TGTGCCAGCAGCAGCGGCACTCGGGATGAGCAGTTCTTC
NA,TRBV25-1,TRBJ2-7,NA,CASNLGGGEQYF,TGTGCCAGCAACCTCGGGGGTGGCGAGCAGTACTTC
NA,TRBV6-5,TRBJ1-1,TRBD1,CASRGRGQGSTEAFF,TGTGCCAGCAGGGGACGGGGACAGGGTAGCACTGAAGCTTTCTTT
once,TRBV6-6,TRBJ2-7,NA,CASSLQGVGYEQYF,TGTGCCAGCTCACTGCAGGGAGTGGGCTACGAGCAGTACTTC
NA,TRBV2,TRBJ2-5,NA,CASSQGGRGEETQYF,TGTGCCAGCAGCCAGGGGGGGAGAGGAGAAGAGACCCAGTACTTC
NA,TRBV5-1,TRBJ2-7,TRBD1,CASSAQQGTYEQYF,TGCGCCAGCAGCGCGCAACAGGGGACCTACGAGCAGTACTTC
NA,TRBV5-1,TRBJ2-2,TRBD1,CASRPGTANTGELFF,TGCGCCAGCAGACCCGGGACAGCGAACACCGGGGAGCTGTTTTTT
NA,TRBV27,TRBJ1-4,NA,CASKRLGGNEKLFF,TGTGCCAGCAAGAGACTGGGGGGTAATGAAAAACTGTTTTTT
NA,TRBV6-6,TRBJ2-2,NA,CASSYLSGDTGELFF,TGTGCCAGCAGTTATCTTTCGGGGGACACCGGGGAGCTGTTTTTT
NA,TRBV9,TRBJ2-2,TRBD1,CASSVGQGVATNTGELFF,TGTGCCAGCAGCGTTGGACAGGGGGTTGCCACGAACACCGGGGAGCTGTTTTTT
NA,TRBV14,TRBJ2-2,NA,CASSQDPDSAHTGELFF,TGTGCCAGCAGCCAAGACCCCGACAGCGCCCACACCGGGGAGCTGTTTTTT
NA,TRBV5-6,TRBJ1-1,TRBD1,CASSLAGTGGQVFF,TGTGCCAGCAGCTTGGCCGGGACAGGGGGCCAGGTTTTCTTT
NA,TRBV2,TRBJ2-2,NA,CASRYTGELFF,TGTGCCAGCAGATACACCGGGGAGCTGTTTTTT
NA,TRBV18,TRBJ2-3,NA,CASSDLDSTSTDTQYF,TGTGCCAGCTCAGACCTCGACAGCACTAGCACAGATACGCAGTATTTT
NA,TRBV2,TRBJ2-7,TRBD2,CASGRDSYEQYF,TGTGCCTCAGGGAGGGATTCCTACGAGCAGTACTTC
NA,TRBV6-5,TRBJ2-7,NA,CASSYSNLAGNEQYF,TGTGCCAGCAGTTACTCGAACTTGGCGGGAAACGAGCAGTACTTC
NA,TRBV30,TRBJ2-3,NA,CACLRGAGTDTQYF,TGTGCCTGCCTCCGGGGCGCGGGAACAGATACGCAGTATTTT
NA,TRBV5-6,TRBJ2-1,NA,CASRHRPGNEQFF,TGTGCCAGCAGACATCGACCAGGCAATGAGCAGTTCTTC
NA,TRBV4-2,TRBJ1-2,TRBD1,CASSQDTQGLGYTF,TGTGCCAGCAGCCAAGATACACAGGGGTTGGGCTACACCTTC
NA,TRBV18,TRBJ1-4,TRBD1,CASSSLPGTGITNEKLFF,TGTGCCAGCTCGTCTCTACCCGGGACAGGGATAACTAATGAAAAACTGTTTTTT
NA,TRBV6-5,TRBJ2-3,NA,CASYRGTDTQYF,TGTGCCAGCTACAGGGGCACAGATACGCAGTATTTT
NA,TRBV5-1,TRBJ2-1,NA,CASSFAGGSYNEQFF,TGCGCCAGCAGCTTCGCCGGGGGCTCCTACAATGAGCAGTTCTTC
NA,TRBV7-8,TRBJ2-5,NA,CASSLGGGAKTQYF,TGTGCCAGCAGCTTAGGAGGCGGGGCGAAGACCCAGTACTTC
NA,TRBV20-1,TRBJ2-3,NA,CSASDWDTQYF,TGCAGTGCTTCCGACTGGGATACGCAGTATTTT
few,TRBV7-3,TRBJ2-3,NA,CASSLAGTGSSTDTQYF,TGTGCCAGCAGCTTGGCCGGGACTGGATCTAGCACAGATACGCAGTATTTT
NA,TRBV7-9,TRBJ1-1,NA,CASRLGQGDTEAFF,TGTGCCAGCAGGTTGGGGCAGGGCGACACTGAAGCTTTCTTT
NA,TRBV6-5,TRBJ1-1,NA,CASSYGHRNTEAFF,TGTGCCAGCAGTTACGGACATCGGAACACTGAAGCTTTCTTT
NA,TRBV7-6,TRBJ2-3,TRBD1,CASSLGLGGGGDTQYF,TGTGCCAGCAGCTTAGGTTTAGGGGGCGGAGGAGATACGCAGTATTTT
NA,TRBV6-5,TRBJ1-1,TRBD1,CASSYRQGGLTEAFF,TGTGCCAGCAGTTACCGACAGGGGGGGCTAACTGAAGCTTTCTTT
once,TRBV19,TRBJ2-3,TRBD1,CASSSPGQKRSDTQYF,TGTGCCAGTAGTAGCCCGGGACAGAAGAGATCAGATACGCAGTATTTT